Listed here are 28 T cell receptor beta chains from one sample, sequenced in a study of OX40 agonist ivuxolimab in advanced cancers. Sequencing used immunoSEQ multiplex PCR; TCRdb keeps in-frame clones, though not all of them. The repertoire holds over 80,000 clones, with more than 75% as singletons. Sequenced material: CD4+ or CD8+ T cells sorted from blood, taken in a trial of the OX40 agonist ivuxolimab. The receptor source for this set is an adult with an advanced solid tumor such as melanoma, head and neck, liver or kidney cancer.

This clone was observed once. J is TRBJ1-5 and V is TRBV7-9; D possibly corresponds to TRBD1 (5 bases). V dropped 5 bases and J dropped 7 bases, with 15 bases sitting between them. The length of the CDR3 is 14 residues. Germline V CDR1 and CDR2: SEHNR, FQNEAQ (reference sequence). This chain's CDR3 is CASSHNEGAQPQHF. CDR3 bases: TGTGCCAGCAGCCACAACGAAGGGGCCCAGCCCCAGCATTTT.

This clone was recorded once. The chain links TRBV14 to TRBJ2-1; TRBD2 matches 10 bases. The CDR3 covers 14 residues. The germline gives CDR1 SGHDN, CDR2 FVKESK. Unmatched junction bases numbered 9, after V lost 6 bases and J lost 10 bases. The CDR3 region has the DNA TGTGCCAGCAGTCCGGGACTAGCGTCCAGGGAGCAGTTCTTC. Translated: CASSPGLASREQFF.

V usage is TRBV6-6 and J usage is TRBJ1-5, with D perhaps TRBD1 (5 bases). Germline CDR1 MNHNY, CDR2 SVGAGI (reference sequence). Trimming cost V 6 bases and J 3 bases, with 12 bases left between them. This CDR3 is built from 14 residues. CDR3 nucleotides: TGTGCCAGCAGCCCAGGGACGGACAATCAGCCCCAGCATTTT. It encodes CASSPGTDNQPQHF.

The genes are TRBV6-4 and TRBJ1-1; D call uncertain. V lost 4 bases, J lost 4 bases, and 10 bases lay in between. Germline V CDR1 and CDR2: MRHNA, SNTAGT. This CDR3 comprises 13 residues. CDR3 DNA: TGTGCCAGCAGTGGGGAGGAAGGCACTGAAGCTTTCTTT. Its protein is CASSGEEGTEAFF.

CDR3 protein: CASSSGSGNTGELFF. The CDR3 DNA sequence: TGCGCCAGTAGTAGCGGGAGTGGGAACACCGGGGAGCTGTTTTTT. This sequence joins TRBV5-1 and TRBJ2-2; 9 nucleotides align to TRBD2. Germline-derived CDR1 and CDR2 are SGHRS and YFSETQ. Losses at the gene ends were 8 bases for V and 1 base for J; bases not matched to a gene: 6. The length of the CDR3 is 15 residues.

The V and J genes are TRBV4-2 and TRBJ2-4, with 7 nucleotides matching TRBD1. V shed 0 bases, J shed 0 bases, and the junction held 5 bases outside the gene matches. The CDR3 loop spans 17 amino acids. Per germline, CDR1 LGHNA and CDR2 YNFKEQ. The CDR3 spells CASSQEQGNLAKNIQYF. CDR3 coding DNA: TGTGCCAGCAGCCAAGAACAGGGGAACTTAGCCAAAAACATTCAGTACTTC.

V gene TRBV6-5 combines with J gene TRBJ2-7, with D unresolved. The CDR3 covers 10 residues. Trimming cost V 5 bases and J 5 bases, with 4 bases left between them. Germline V gene sequence: CDR1 MNHEY, CDR2 SVGAGI. CDR3 DNA: TGTGCCAGCAGTCGGAACGAGCAGTACGTC. The encoded protein is CASSRNEQYV.

J is TRBJ2-2 and V is TRBV7-2; possible D gene TRBD2, 6 bases. V lost 1 base and J 1 base, leaving 10 bases between the germline ends. The CDR3 covers 16 residues. The germline gives CDR1 SGHTA, CDR2 FQGNSA. In DNA, the CDR3 is TGTGCCAGCAGCTTAGTCGGTAGCGGGAACACCGGGGAGCTGTTTTTT. Translated, it gives CASSLVGSGNTGELFF.

This chain links TRBV19 with TRBJ2-1, with D uncertain. CDR1 and CDR2 (germline): LNHDA, SQIVND (reference sequence). This CDR3 spans 12 amino acids. V was trimmed by 5 bases and J by 6 bases, leaving 8 bases between them. The CDR3 DNA follows: TGTGCCAGTAGTCCCCGGATCAATGAGCAGTTCTTC. Translated, it gives CASSPRINEQFF.

This chain joins TRBV11-3 and TRBJ2-7; 9 nucleotides match TRBD2. This CDR3 spans 15 amino acids. The V gene end was trimmed by 1 base and the J gene end by 4 bases; junction bases not matched to a gene: 5. The germline gives CDR1 SGHNT, CDR2 YENEEA. CDR3 amino acids: CASSLGASGIYEQYF. Here the CDR3 DNA reads TGTGCCAGCAGCTTAGGGGCTAGCGGGATTTACGAGCAGTACTTC.

As DNA, the CDR3 is TGTGCCAGCAGCACCCGGATGGACAGGGGTGGGGAGACCCAGTACTTC. This gives the protein CASSTRMDRGGETQYF. This chain uses TRBV7-8 with TRBJ2-5, with 9 bases lining up with TRBD1. V was pared by 5 bases and J by 5 bases, with 12 bases of the junction left unmatched. The CDR3 sequence is 16 residues long. Germline V lookup: CDR1 SGHVS, CDR2 FQNEAQ.

The chain is built from TRBV2 and TRBJ2-2, with D unresolved. V lost 2 bases and J 0 bases, leaving 7 bases between the germline ends. CDR1 is SNHLY, CDR2 FYNNEI, per germline. The CDR3 consists of 15 residues. The CDR3 sequence: CASSESSANTGELFF. The CDR3 DNA sequence: TGTGCCAGCAGTGAATCCAGCGCGAACACCGGGGAGCTGTTTTTT.

The chain combines TRBV30 with TRBJ1-1; D unclear. V lost 2 bases and J lost 2, with 18 bases in between. There are 16 residues in the CDR3. Germline V gene data show CDR1 as GTSNPN and CDR2 as SVGIG (reference sequence). CDR3 amino acids: CAWSYLSRQLNTEAFF. The CDR3 coding sequence is TGTGCCTGGAGTTACTTATCGCGGCAGCTAAACACTGAAGCTTTCTTT.

In DNA form, the CDR3 reads TGTGCCAGCAGCTTTGAGACAGGGTGGACCGGGGAGCTGTTTTTT. This sequence encodes CASSFETGWTGELFF. The rearrangement joins TRBV11-2 to TRBJ2-2; TRBD1 aligns across 7 bases. The V and J ends lost 3 bases and 5 bases, in that order; junction bases with no gene match: 6. CDR3 length: 15 amino acids. Germline CDR1 is SGHAT and CDR2 is FQNNGV.

V and J are TRBV7-8 and TRBJ2-4; 7 nucleotides line up with TRBD1. Germline V lookup: CDR1 SGHVS, CDR2 FQNEAQ. J gave up 2 bases and V 6 bases, and 7 bases lay outside the gene matches. The CDR3 covers 15 residues. In nucleotides, the CDR3 is TGTGCCAGCAGGGGCGCAGGGGGACCCAAAAACATTCAGTACTTC. Its protein is CASRGAGGPKNIQYF.

The rearrangement links TRBV7-2 to TRBJ2-5, with a weak D call TRBD2 (6 bases). In germline, CDR1 is SGHTA, CDR2 FQGNSA. The V end lost 4 bases, the J end lost 3 bases, and 12 bases lay between the germline ends. The CDR3 spans 14 residues. CDR3 DNA: TGTGCCAGCAGCTCCCAGGGACTGGAAGAGACCCAGTACTTC. It translates to CASSSQGLEETQYF.

This sequence joins TRBV19 and TRBJ2-1; 9 bases match TRBD2. The germline V gene has CDR1 LNHDA and CDR2 SQIVND (reference sequence). The CDR3 length is 14 residues. Losses at the gene ends were 5 bases for V and 6 bases for J; bases not matched to a gene: 5. Written as DNA, the CDR3 is TGTGCCAGTAGTGACGGCGGGAGGGCCAATGAGCAGTTCTTC. Residues: CASSDGGRANEQFF. Variable domain in full (rest from reference TRBV19 and TRBJ2-1): DGGITQSPKYLFRKEGQNVTLSCEQNLNHDAMYWYRQDPGQGLRLIYYSQIVNDFQKGDIAEGYSVSREKKESFPLTVTSAQKNPTAFYLCASSDGGRANEQFFGPGTRLTVL.

V gene TRBV29-1 combines with J gene TRBJ2-1; 9 nucleotides match TRBD1. Germline assignment: CDR1 SQVTM and CDR2 ANQGSEA. This CDR3 region has 12 residues. The V and J ends lost 7 bases and 5 bases, in that order; junction bases with no gene match: 3. CDR3 DNA sequence: TGCAGCGCGGGACAGGGCGACAATGAGCAGTTCTTC. This translates into CSAGQGDNEQFF.

CDR3 bases: TGTGCCAGCAGCGGGGGGACTCGCGACAATGAGCAGTTCTTC. Amino acid sequence: CASSGGTRDNEQFF. The chain couples TRBV5-4 to TRBJ2-1; D is perhaps TRBD2 (6 bases). Per germline, CDR1 SGHNT and CDR2 YYREEE (reference sequence). Trimming stripped 4 bases from V and 5 bases from J, with 13 bases between. This CDR3 comprises 14 residues.

The chain carries TRBV4-3 and TRBJ1-5, with D unresolved. Between the trimmed V and J ends, which lost 0 bases and 6 bases, there was a span of 6 bases. Germline V CDR1 and CDR2: LGHNA, YSLEER. The CDR3 has 13 amino acids. The CDR3 loop reads CASSQDSGQPQHF. The CDR3 nucleotides read TGCGCCAGCAGCCAAGACTCTGGTCAGCCCCAGCATTTT.

V and J are TRBV28 and TRBJ2-3; D is possibly TRBD1 (6 bases). CDR3 length equals 16 residues. The germline V and J ends were trimmed by 4 bases and 2 bases, with 16 bases remaining between them. Germline CDR1 reads MDHEN; CDR2 reads SYDVKM. CDR3 coding DNA: TGTGCCAGCAGTTACCAGGGGTCCGGGTACACAGATACGCAGTATTTT. Encoded protein: CASSYQGSGYTDTQYF.

This clone occurred a few times. The CDR3 region is CASSSGGTHTEAFF. In DNA form, the CDR3 reads TGTGCCAGCAGCTCAGGCGGGACTCACACTGAAGCTTTCTTT. The gene calls are TRBV11-3 and TRBJ1-1, with D maybe TRBD1 (5 bases). Deletions cut 4 bases from V and 3 bases from J, with 12 bases between. The CDR3 is 14 amino acids. Germline CDR1 is SGHNT and CDR2 is YENEEA. Based on the CDR3 plus reference TRBV11-3 and TRBJ1-1, the full variable domain is EAGVVQSPRYKIIEKKQPVAFWCNPISGHNTLYWYLQNLGQGPELLIRYENEEAVDDSQLPKDRFSAERLKGVDSTLKIQPAELGDSAVYLCASSSGGTHTEAFFGQGTRLTVV.

The rearrangement links TRBV9 to TRBJ1-3, with no clear D. The CDR3 is 13 residues long. The V gene lost 2 bases and the J gene lost 0 bases, with 3 bases spanning the gap. Germline V gives CDR1 SGDLS, CDR2 YYNGEE. CDR3 region: CASSVSSGNTIYF. In DNA form, the CDR3 reads TGTGCCAGCAGCGTTAGCTCTGGAAACACCATATATTTT.

The chain combines TRBV4-1 with TRBJ2-4, with 13 bases aligning to TRBD2. Germline CDR1 reads MGHRA; CDR2 reads YSYEKL. CDR3 length equals 16 residues. V gave up 4 bases and J gave up 4 bases; unmatched junction bases: 4. The CDR3 DNA is TGCGCCAGCAGCCTACGGACTAGCGGGGGAAAAAACATTCAGTACTTC. It encodes CASSLRTSGGKNIQYF.

The CDR3 DNA reads TGTGCCAGCAGCTCAAGCTCCCGGGGTTTAAGTTCAGATACGCAGTATTTT. It specifies CASSSSSRGLSSDTQYF. The rearrangement links TRBV11-3 to TRBJ2-3, with D perhaps matching TRBD2 (5 bases). The germline V and J ends were trimmed by 4 bases and 4 bases, with 21 bases remaining between them. The CDR3 length is 17 residues. The germline gives CDR1 SGHNT, CDR2 YENEEA. The variable domain in full, completed from reference TRBV11-3 and TRBJ2-3, reads EAGVVQSPRYKIIEKKQPVAFWCNPISGHNTLYWYLQNLGQGPELLIRYENEEAVDDSQLPKDRFSAERLKGVDSTLKIQPAELGDSAVYLCASSSSSRGLSSDTQYFGPGTRLTVL.

The table lists this clone with a count of one. This rearrangement joins TRBV9 to TRBJ2-4; 15 bases fit TRBD2. CDR3 length: 18 amino acids. J was trimmed by 1 base and V by 4 bases; bases with no gene match: 6. Germline CDR1 SGDLS, CDR2 YYNGEE. Here the CDR3 DNA reads TGTGCCAGCAGCTCTGGGGGGACTAGCGGGAGGGCCAAAAACATTCAGTACTTC. Its protein is CASSSGGTSGRAKNIQYF.

The chain employs TRBV7-9 and TRBJ2-7, with 9 nucleotides matching TRBD1. CDR1 and CDR2 (germline): SEHNR, FQNEAQ (reference sequence). V lost 7 bases, J lost 6 bases, and 13 bases stayed unmatched. CDR3 length: 15 residues. CDR3 sequence (DNA): TGTGCCAGCACCCCCAGGACAGGGGAAATAGGCGAGCAGTACTTC. Its translation: CASTPRTGEIGEQYF.

V and J are TRBV23-1 and TRBJ2-1, with TRBD2 matching over 9 bases. TRBV23-1 is classed as an ORF, of uncertain function. V was pared by 2 bases and J by 5 bases, with 7 bases of the junction left unmatched. The CDR3 has 16 residues. CDR3 DNA sequence: TGCGCCAGCAGTCAACAGACTAGCGGAATAAACAATGAGCAGTTCTTC. This gives the protein CASSQQTSGINNEQFF.